The text below deals with one T cell receptor beta chain. Its antigen is as yet unknown. The data are from a study of early T cells in non-severe SARS-CoV-2 infection. As for the study in general: Chains stayed unpaired after sequencing of bulk RNA from unsorted whole blood. Study-wide points: Anti-spike CD8 specificities were favored by VDJdb matching, whose results missed private and CD4 specificities.

The germline CDR1 and CDR2 sequences are KGHSH and LQKENI. The CDR3 is 17 residues long. Losses at the gene ends were 5 bases for V and 0 bases for J; bases not matched to a gene: 5. Molecules of cDNA were individually given unique molecular identifiers that were attached to them. TCRdb called the 5' RACE reads again in MiXCR, with one record for every CDR3 protein. The data hold about 83,000 distinct CDR3 sequences, with approximately 14% observed a single time. This TCR derives from an adult who was a healthcare worker with PCR-confirmed SARS-CoV-2 infection or an uninfected control (not recorded which). What was sequenced was whole blood. The chain couples TRBV18 to TRBJ1-6, with 9 bases identical to TRBD1. This CDR3 is CASSRDRASSYNSPLHF. The CDR3 DNA follows: TGTGCCAGCTCAAGGGACAGGGCGAGCTCCTATAATTCACCCCTCCACTTT.